The entry below gives a single T cell receptor (beta chain) sequence along with its context. Its antigen is not known. The sample is drawn from a study of OX40 agonist ivuxolimab in advanced cancers. Study-level information: Prior checkpoint blockade (anti-PD-1, anti-PD-L1 or anti-CTLA-4) was permitted; approximately 40% had it. General study findings and limits: On average, CD8+ T cells showed a greater number of expanded clones than CD4+. Circulating CD4+ and CD8+ T cells showed clonal expansion by week 6 at 0.1 to 3.0 mg/kg. Antigen targets of the expanded peripheral T cells went undetermined.

Sequencing was performed with immunoSEQ multiplex PCR; in TCRdb, only in-frame clones are kept and a portion is missing. This sample has around 63,000 clones, with 75% to 85% found just once. CDR3 length equals 15 residues. The germline gives CDR1 SEHNR, CDR2 FQNEAQ (reference sequence). V was clipped by 1 base and J by 3 bases, with 9 bases between them. J is TRBJ2-2 and V is TRBV7-9; a weak D match, TRBD1 (5 bases). The TCR sequence derives from an adult with an advanced solid tumor such as melanoma, head and neck, liver or kidney cancer. The material sequenced was CD4+ or CD8+ T cells sorted from blood, taken in a trial of the OX40 agonist ivuxolimab. The CDR3 sequence: CASSLVTAYTGELFF. The CDR3 DNA sequence: TGTGCCAGCAGCTTAGTGACAGCGTACACCGGGGAGCTGTTTTTT.